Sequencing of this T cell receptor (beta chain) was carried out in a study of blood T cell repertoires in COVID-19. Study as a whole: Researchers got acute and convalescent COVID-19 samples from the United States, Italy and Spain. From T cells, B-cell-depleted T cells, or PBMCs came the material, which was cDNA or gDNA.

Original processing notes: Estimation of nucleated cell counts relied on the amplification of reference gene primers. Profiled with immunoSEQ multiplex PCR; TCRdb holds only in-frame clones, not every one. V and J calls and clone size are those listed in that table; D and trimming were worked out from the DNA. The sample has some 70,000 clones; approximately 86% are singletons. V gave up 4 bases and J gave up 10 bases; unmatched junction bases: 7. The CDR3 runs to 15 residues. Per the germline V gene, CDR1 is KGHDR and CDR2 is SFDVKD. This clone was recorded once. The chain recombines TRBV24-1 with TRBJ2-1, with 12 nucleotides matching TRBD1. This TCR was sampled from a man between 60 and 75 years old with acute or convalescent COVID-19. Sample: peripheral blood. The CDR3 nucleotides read TGTGCCACCAGTGAGCCGGGACAGGGGGCCAAAGAGCAGTTCTTC. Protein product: CATSEPGQGAKEQFF.